This T cell receptor beta chain is drawn from a study of T-cell reconstitution after alpha-beta-depleted transplantation in children. This clonotype was counted only a few times. Its antigen is undetermined. The germline CDR1 and CDR2 sequences are SGHVS and FQNEAQ. The length of the CDR3 is 16 residues. Germline trimming cut 5 bases from V and 0 bases from J; bases unmatched to any gene: 8. Whole-study findings and limits: Recipient T cells and thymic progenitors that survived gave rise to the high TCRbeta diversity observed at day 60 in some patients.

A library of TCRbeta sequences, prepared with unique molecular identifiers, was generated. TCRdb re-called the PCR reads with MiXCR, one entry per CDR3 protein. The data contain hundreds of thousands of distinct CDR3 sequences, under 20% of them singletons. The sample in question was PBMCs, mostly from graft donor cells, obtained 360 days after TCRalphabeta/CD19-depleted stem cell transplant. V usage is TRBV7-8 and J usage is TRBJ2-3; 7 bases fit TRBD2. This receptor was obtained from a male patient aged 2 to 9 who had a stem cell transplant for acute lymphoblastic leukemia, so the T cells may come from the graft donor. The CDR3 DNA sequence: TGTGCCAGCAGCCGCGGGAGCTCTTTTAGCACAGATACGCAGTATTTT. This translates into CASSRGSSFSTDTQYF.